This paragraph reports one TCR beta chain. This sample is part of a study of CD8 T cells in ankylosing spondylitis. TCRdb reprocessed the 5' RACE reads with MiXCR, giving one entry per CDR3 protein. Of 350,000 or so distinct CDR3 sequences detected, around 15% appear once; the ten largest clones hold about 1%. Between the trimmed V and J ends, which lost 4 bases and 6 bases, there was a span of 18 bases. This CDR3 comprises 16 residues. Germline V gene lookup returns CDR1 SEHNR and CDR2 FQNEAQ (reference sequence). Sequencing used blood, either unsorted or a sorted T cell fraction (not recorded which). The sequence came from a male donor with ankylosing spondylitis or in good health (not recorded which). The V and J genes are TRBV7-9 and TRBJ2-2; no definite D call. CDR3 DNA: TGTGCCAGCAGCTCGAACGTTGGGATCAATTCCGGGGAGCTGTTTTTT. This translates into CASSSNVGINSGELFF.